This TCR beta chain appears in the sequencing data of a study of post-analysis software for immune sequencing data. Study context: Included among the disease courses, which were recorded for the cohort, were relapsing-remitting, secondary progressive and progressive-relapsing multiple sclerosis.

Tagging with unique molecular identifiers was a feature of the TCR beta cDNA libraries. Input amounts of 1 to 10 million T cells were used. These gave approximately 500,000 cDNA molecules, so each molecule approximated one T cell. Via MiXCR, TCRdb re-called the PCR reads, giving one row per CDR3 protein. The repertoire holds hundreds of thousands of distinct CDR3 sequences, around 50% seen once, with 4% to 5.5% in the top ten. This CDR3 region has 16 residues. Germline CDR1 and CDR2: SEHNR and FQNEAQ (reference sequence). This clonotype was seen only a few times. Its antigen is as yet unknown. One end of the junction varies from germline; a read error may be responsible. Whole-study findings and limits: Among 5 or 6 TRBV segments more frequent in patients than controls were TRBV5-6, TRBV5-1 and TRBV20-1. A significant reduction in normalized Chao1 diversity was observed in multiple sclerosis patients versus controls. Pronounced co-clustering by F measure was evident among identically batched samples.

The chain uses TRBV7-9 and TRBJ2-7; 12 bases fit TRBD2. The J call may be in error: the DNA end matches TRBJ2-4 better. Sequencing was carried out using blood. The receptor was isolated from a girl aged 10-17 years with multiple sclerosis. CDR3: CASSRGLAGTKNIQYF. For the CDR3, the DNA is TGTGCCAGCAGCCGAGGACTAGCGGGGACCAAGAACATTCAGTACTTC.